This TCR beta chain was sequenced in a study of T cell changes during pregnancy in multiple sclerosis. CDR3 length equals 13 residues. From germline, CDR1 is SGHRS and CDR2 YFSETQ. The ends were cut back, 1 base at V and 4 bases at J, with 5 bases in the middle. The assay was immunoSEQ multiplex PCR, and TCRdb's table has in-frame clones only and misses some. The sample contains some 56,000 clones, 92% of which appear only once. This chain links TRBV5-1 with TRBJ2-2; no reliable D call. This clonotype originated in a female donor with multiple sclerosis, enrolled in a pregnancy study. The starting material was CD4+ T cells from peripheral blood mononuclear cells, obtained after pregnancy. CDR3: CASSLIRTGELFF. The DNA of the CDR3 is TGCGCCAGCAGCTTGATCCGCACCGGGGAGCTGTTTTTT. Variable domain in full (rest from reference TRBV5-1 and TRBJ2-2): KAGVTQTPRYLIKTRGQQVTLSCSPISGHRSVSWYQQTPGQGLQFLFEYFSETQRNKGNFPGRFSGRQFSNSRSEMNVSTLELGDSALYLCASSLIRTGELFFGEGSRLTVL.